These 13 T cell receptor beta chains came from one sample sequenced in a study of OX40 agonist ivuxolimab in advanced cancers. Sequencing was performed with immunoSEQ multiplex PCR; in TCRdb, only in-frame clones are kept and a portion is missing. Of about 68,000 clones in the sample, roughly nine tenths were seen once. The sample was CD4+ or CD8+ T cells sorted from blood, taken in a trial of the OX40 agonist ivuxolimab. These receptors all come from an adult with an advanced solid tumor such as melanoma, head and neck, liver or kidney cancer.

The chain carries TRBV19 and TRBJ2-2; D possibly corresponds to TRBD1 (6 bases). Germline V lookup: CDR1 LNHDA, CDR2 SQIVND (reference sequence). V gave up 7 bases and J gave up 3 bases, with 15 bases separating them. This CDR3 has 15 amino acids. The CDR3 reads CASNVDRSHTGELFF. The CDR3 DNA follows: TGTGCCAGTAACGTGGACAGATCACACACCGGGGAGCTGTTTTTT.

CDR3: CASSLEARAYKNIQYF. CDR3 coding DNA: TGCGCCAGCAGCTTGGAGGCCAGGGCTTACAAAAACATTCAGTACTTC. This sequence joins TRBV5-1 and TRBJ2-4; TRBD1 might be the D (5 bases). Trimming removed 0 bases from V and 3 bases from J, with 13 bases in between. The CDR3 spans 16 residues. Per the germline V gene, CDR1 is SGHRS and CDR2 is YFSETQ. The whole variable domain, remainder taken from reference TRBV5-1 and TRBJ2-4, is KAGVTQTPRYLIKTRGQQVTLSCSPISGHRSVSWYQQTPGQGLQFLFEYFSETQRNKGNFPGRFSGRQFSNSRSEMNVSTLELGDSALYLCASSLEARAYKNIQYFGAGTRLSVL.

This rearrangement joins TRBV6-6 to TRBJ2-7; D remains unclear. This CDR3 has 16 residues. V shed 6 bases and J shed 0 bases, with 18 bases lying between them. Germline assignment: CDR1 MNHNY and CDR2 SVGAGI (reference sequence). This CDR3 reads CASSLAGALNSYEQYF. The CDR3 region has the DNA TGTGCCAGCAGCCTCGCCGGTGCGCTGAACTCCTACGAGCAGTACTTC.

About this clone: Within the sample, other DNA sequences also encode this same CDR3. The V call is TRBV18, the J call TRBJ2-1; D perhaps matches TRBD1 (5 bases). The CDR3 loop spans 12 amino acids. The V gene's germline CDR1 is KGHSH and CDR2 LQKENI. V lost 3 bases and J lost 7, with 7 bases in between. Written as DNA, the CDR3 is TGTGCCAGCTCACCGAACAGGAATGAGCAGTTCTTC. Its protein product is CASSPNRNEQFF.

This clone came up a few times. The rearrangement uses TRBV19 and TRBJ2-1; 9 nucleotides match TRBD2. The trim removed 4 bases at V and 6 bases at J, leaving 7 bases unmatched. CDR1 and CDR2 (germline): LNHDA, SQIVND (reference sequence). The CDR3 runs to 15 residues. The CDR3 region is CASSRYGGRGNEQFF. In nucleotides, the CDR3 is TGTGCCAGTAGTAGATACGGCGGGAGGGGCAATGAGCAGTTCTTC.

The gene calls are TRBV11-2 and TRBJ1-1; D gene ambiguous. The CDR3 is 14 residues long. V shed 3 bases and J shed 2 bases, with 10 bases lying between them. Germline-derived CDR1 and CDR2 are SGHAT and FQNNGV. CDR3 in amino acids: CASSFGRPNTEAFF. CDR3 DNA sequence: TGTGCCAGCAGCTTCGGCAGACCTAACACTGAAGCTTTCTTT.

The V and J genes are TRBV2 and TRBJ2-3, with D perhaps assigned TRBD1 or TRBD2 (6 bases each). V was trimmed by 6 bases and J by 1 base, leaving 14 bases between them. Germline assignment: CDR1 SNHLY and CDR2 FYNNEI. The CDR3 is made up of 15 amino acids. For the CDR3, the DNA is TGTGCCAGCAGCGCCGGGGGCATGGGCACAGATACGCAGTATTTT. This codes for CASSAGGMGTDTQYF.

This clone appeared a few times. V usage is TRBV20-1 and J usage is TRBJ2-1; tentatively, D is TRBD2 (5 bases). The V end was cut by 6 bases, the J end by 6 bases, with 9 bases between. Germline V gives CDR1 DFQATT, CDR2 SNEGSKA (reference sequence). The CDR3 covers 11 residues. The CDR3 DNA follows: TGCAGTGCCGGGAAGGGCAATGAGCAGTTCTTC. Its translation is CSAGKGNEQFF.

This chain uses TRBV29-1 with TRBJ2-7, with 7 nucleotides matching TRBD2. The V gene end was trimmed by 7 bases and the J gene end by 6 bases; junction bases not matched to a gene: 12. Germline CDR1 is SQVTM and CDR2 is ANQGSEA. The CDR3 sequence is 13 residues long. The CDR3 loop is CSAPGERDAEQYF. The CDR3 region has the DNA TGCAGCGCCCCGGGGGAGCGGGATGCCGAGCAGTACTTC.

The rearrangement links TRBV6-1 to TRBJ1-2; D not certain. CDR3 length: 13 amino acids. The germline V gene has CDR1 MNHNS and CDR2 SASEGT. V was shortened by 1 base and J by 3 bases, with 6 bases between the two germline ends. The CDR3 bases are TGTGCCAGCAGTGAAGTGGGCCACTATGGCTACACCTTC. It yields the protein CASSEVGHYGYTF.

This chain joins TRBV6-6 and TRBJ2-2, with D possibly matching TRBD2 (7 bases). Germline CDR1 reads MNHNY; CDR2 reads SVGAGI (reference sequence). The CDR3 totals 16 residues. Deletions cut 6 bases from V and 0 bases from J, with 14 bases between. The CDR3 coding sequence is TGTGCCAGCAGACCCGGGGAGGGGGCGAACACCGGGGAGCTGTTTTTT. This sequence encodes CASRPGEGANTGELFF.

J is TRBJ1-1 and V is TRBV5-5; D unresolved. Germline V gene sequence: CDR1 SGHKS, CDR2 YYEKEE (reference sequence). V lost 0 bases and J 3 bases, leaving 12 bases between the germline ends. There are 15 residues in the CDR3. The CDR3 loop reads CASSLAQERHTEAFF. For the CDR3, the DNA is TGTGCCAGCAGCTTGGCCCAGGAAAGACACACTGAAGCTTTCTTT.

This sequence joins TRBV5-6 and TRBJ1-2, with 7 bases matching TRBD1. CDR1 and CDR2 from the germline V gene are SGHDT and YYEEEE. Trimming at V came to 4 bases and at J to 0 bases, leaving 3 bases not matched to a gene. The CDR3 sequence is 14 residues long. The CDR3 bases are TGTGCCAGCAGCGCGACAGGGCCTAACTATGGCTACACCTTC. Its protein is CASSATGPNYGYTF. Using reference TRBV5-6 and TRBJ1-2 for the parts outside the CDR3, the full variable domain is DAGVTQSPTHLIKTRGQQVTLRCSPKSGHDTVSWYQQALGQGPQFIFQYYEEEERQRGNFPDRFSGHQFPNYSSELNVNALLLGDSALYLCASSATGPNYGYTFGSGTRLTVV.